A selection of T cell receptor beta chains follows, all from one sample in a study of cytomegalovirus exposure and HLA in healthy donors. TCRdb's copy holds only in-frame clones and misses some; the assay was immunoSEQ multiplex PCR. Recorded here are tens of thousands of clones; the top ten clones represent about 2.1%. The sample taken for sequencing was PBMCs. These receptors originate from a woman aged 35 to 49 in good health and CMV-seropositive. The CDR3 runs from the conserved cysteine through the conserved F or W. The D gene is left open where the match is weak.

d_gene	len	v_gene	j_gene	CDR3nt	CDR3aa
.	13	TRBV5-6	TRBJ2-3	TGTGCCAGCCTCCAGGGTAACACAGATACGCAGTATTTT	CASLQGNTDTQYF
TRBD2	18	TRBV11-2	TRBJ2-5	TGTGCCAGCAGCTTAGCCCTGGGAGCGGGGGGTAGGGGGGAGACCCAGTACTTC	CASSLALGAGGRGETQYF
.	13	TRBV19	TRBJ2-5	TGTGCCAGTAGTATAGTCAGGGGCGAGACCCAGTACTTC	CASSIVRGETQYF
TRBD2	14	TRBV6-5	TRBJ2-7	TGTGCCAGCAGCCCGGGGACTAGCGGCTACGAGCAGTACTTC	CASSPGTSGYEQYF
TRBD2	15	TRBV4-1	TRBJ2-1	TGCGCCAGCAGCCTGGGACTAGCGAATAACAATGAGCAGTTCTTC	CASSLGLANNNEQFF
TRBD1	17	TRBV28	TRBJ2-5	TGTGCCAGCAGTTTAGCAACAGGGGGCGTTTACAGGGAGACCCAGTACTTC	CASSLATGGVYRETQYF
TRBD1	19	TRBV6-9	TRBJ2-7	TGTGCCAGCAGTTCCCCTCGAACAGGGGGCGGACGTAGCTCCTACGAGCAGTACTTC	CASSSPRTGGGRSSYEQYF
.	12	TRBV28	TRBJ1-5	TGTGCCAGCACTTCAGGGGCACGGCCCCAGCATTTT	CASTSGARPQHF
.	14	TRBV30	TRBJ1-1	TGTGCCTGGAGTGTGTCCCGGAGGGGCACTGAAGCTTTCTTT	CAWSVSRRGTEAFF
.	16	TRBV11-3	TRBJ2-7	TGTGCCAGCAGCTTAGAGGGCCTAACCAAGACCTACGAGCAGTACTTC	CASSLEGLTKTYEQYF
.	13	TRBV28	TRBJ1-2	TGTGCCAGCAACGGGGGTCCCTCCTATGGCTACACCTTC	CASNGGPSYGYTF
TRBD1	15	TRBV2	TRBJ1-2	TGTGCCAGCAGTGAAAGGGGGCAGGGGAAGTTTGGCTACACCTTC	CASSERGQGKFGYTF
TRBD1	14	TRBV19	TRBJ1-5	TGTGCCAGCGGAGGACAGGGTGGAAATCAGCCCCAGCATTTT	CASGGQGGNQPQHF
.	13	TRBV4-3	TRBJ2-5	TGCGCCAGCAGCCAAGTGGGGGGAGAGACCCAGTACTTC	CASSQVGGETQYF
.	16	TRBV11-2	TRBJ1-1	TGTGCCAGCAGCTTAGGAGGCCAAAATCGGAACACTGAAGCTTTCTTT	CASSLGGQNRNTEAFF
TRBD2	16	TRBV5-6	TRBJ2-7	TGTGCCAGCAGCAAAACCGGGACTAGCGGGAGCTACGAGCAGTACTTC	CASSKTGTSGSYEQYF
.	12	TRBV6-5	TRBJ1-1	TGTGCCACCTCTAGTCCCGGCCGGCAGGCTTTCTTT	CATSSPGRQAFF
TRBD2	17	TRBV28	TRBJ2-2	TGTGCCAGCAGTATACTAGCGGGGGGGCCTAACACCGGGGAGCTGTTTTTT	CASSILAGGPNTGELFF
TRBD2	15	TRBV28	TRBJ2-1	TGTGCCAGCAATACACCTAGCGGGAGGACCAATGAGCAGTTCTTC	CASNTPSGRTNEQFF
.	15	TRBV4-1	TRBJ2-7	TGCGCCAGCAGCCATGCAGGGGCCCGTTCCTACGAGCAGTACTTC	CASSHAGARSYEQYF
TRBD1	16	TRBV7-2	TRBJ1-1	TGTGCCAGCAGCCCGGGACAGGGGATGGGGAACACTGAAGCTTTCTTT	CASSPGQGMGNTEAFF
.	13	TRBV19	TRBJ1-1	TGTGCCAGTGGCAGGGGACGGAACACTGAAGCTTTCTTT	CASGRGRNTEAFF
TRBD2	18	TRBV18	TRBJ2-2	TGTGCCAGCTCACCGTGGGGACTAGCGGGAGTAAGGAGCGGGGAGCTGTTTTTT	CASSPWGLAGVRSGELFF
.	12	TRBV11-2	TRBJ2-7	TGTGCCAGCAGCGACAATCCCTACGAGCAGTACTTC	CASSDNPYEQYF
.	12	TRBV7-9	TRBJ1-1	TGTGCCAGCAGCCCCGGCGGCCTTGAAGCTTTCTTT	CASSPGGLEAFF
TRBD1	15	TRBV7-9	TRBJ1-1	TGTGCCAGCAGCTTAGGGACAGGGGGATACGCTGAAGCTTTCTTT	CASSLGTGGYAEAFF
TRBD1	13	TRBV11-2	TRBJ2-7	TGTGCCAGCAGCACGGGACAGAACTTAGAGCAGTACTTC	CASSTGQNLEQYF
TRBD2	15	TRBV9	TRBJ2-1	TGTGCCAGCAGCGCGGAAGGCGGGAGGGACAATGAGCAGTTCTTC	CASSAEGGRDNEQFF
TRBD1	14	TRBV5-1	TRBJ1-2	TGCGCCAGCAGCTCCCCAGGGGGCTTAGATGGCTACACCTTC	CASSSPGGLDGYTF
.	13	TRBV7-9	TRBJ2-1	TGTGCCAGCAGCAGACTAGAATACAATGAGCAGTTCTTC	CASSRLEYNEQFF
TRBD1	17	TRBV7-6	TRBJ2-1	TGTGCCAGCAGCTCTTCTCCAGGGGGAAACTCCTACAATGAGCAGTTCTTC	CASSSSPGGNSYNEQFF
TRBD1	15	TRBV18	TRBJ1-2	TGTGCCAGCTCACCAATGGGACAGGGAGCGGAAAGCTACACCTTC	CASSPMGQGAESYTF
.	14	TRBV6-6	TRBJ2-5	TGTGCCAGCACCCCAAGCGGGTACCAAGAGACCCAGTACTTC	CASTPSGYQETQYF
.	17	TRBV18	TRBJ2-5	TGTGCCAGCTCTGAATTTATGCGGATCGTCGTCGACGAGACCCAGTACTTC	CASSEFMRIVVDETQYF
TRBD2	16	TRBV6-1	TRBJ2-3	TGTGCCAGCAGTGTATCTAGCGGGGGGCCCACAGATACGCAGTATTTT	CASSVSSGGPTDTQYF
TRBD1	16	TRBV28	TRBJ1-3	TGTGCCAGCAGTTTACCGGGACAGGGTGGGTCGAACACCATATATTTT	CASSLPGQGGSNTIYF
TRBD1	15	TRBV6-1	TRBJ2-7	TGTGCCAGCAGTGATCCCGGGACAGGGTACTACGAGCAGTACTTC	CASSDPGTGYYEQYF
TRBD1	16	TRBV28	TRBJ1-2	TGTGCCAGTAGTCCCTCCCAGGGGGTGATTCACTATGGCTACACCTTC	CASSPSQGVIHYGYTF
.	13	TRBV5-6	TRBJ2-1	TGTGCCAGCAGCTATATAGGAGGGAATGAGCAGTTCTTC	CASSYIGGNEQFF
.	14	TRBV28	TRBJ1-5	TGTGCCAGCAGTTTCCCCGGAAGGGGTCAGCCCCAGCATTTT	CASSFPGRGQPQHF
.	15	TRBV7-9	TRBJ2-3	TGTGCCAGCAGCTTCGGGGGGCAGAGCACAGATACGCAGTATTTT	CASSFGGQSTDTQYF